This is a list of T cell receptor beta chains from one sample in a study of cytomegalovirus exposure and HLA in healthy donors. Profiling relied on immunoSEQ multiplex PCR, and the TCRdb table lists in-frame clones only, not all of them. The sample yields 100,000 to 150,000 clones, more than 75% seen once. The sequencing sample was made of PBMCs. Every receptor here comes from a man between 40 and 49 years old in good health and CMV-seronegative. Each CDR3 is given with its conserved first and last residue. A D gene is named only where the DNA matches it firmly. Part of the rows lack a size; the others show once, few, many or a class for expanded clones.

D	size	V	J	DNA	CDR3
TRBD2	NA	TRBV4-3	TRBJ2-3	TGCGCCGGCAGCCAAGCCCCGACTAGCGGGGGCTCCACAGATACGCAGTATTTT	CAGSQAPTSGGSTDTQYF
TRBD1	NA	TRBV19	TRBJ2-1	TGTGCCAGTAGTTCCCAGGGGACAGTCTTGCAGTTCTTC	CASSSQGTVLQFF
NA	NA	TRBV7-9	TRBJ1-6	TGTGCCAGCAGCTTATACAGGGATTCACCCCTCCACTTT	CASSLYRDSPLHF
NA	few	TRBV6-5	TRBJ1-5	TGTGCCAGCAGTTACCTACAGGGTAATCAGCCCCAGCATTTT	CASSYLQGNQPQHF
NA	NA	TRBV19	TRBJ2-3	TGTGCCAGTAGTAGACAGAGATTCACAGATACGCAGTATTTT	CASSRQRFTDTQYF
NA	NA	TRBV6-5	TRBJ2-7	TGTGCCAGCAGTTCGCCCCCCAGGGCGGAGTACTACGAGCAGTACTTC	CASSSPPRAEYYEQYF
NA	NA	TRBV9	TRBJ1-2	TGTGCCAGCAGCGGCGGGGTCAGCTATGGCTACACCTTC	CASSGGVSYGYTF
NA	NA	TRBV19	TRBJ1-5	TGTGCCAGTAGTATGGGGGGGTCGAGGCTACCGCATCAGCCCCAGCATTTT	CASSMGGSRLPHQPQHF
NA	NA	TRBV7-2	TRBJ2-5	TGTGCCAGCAGCTTAGTTCCCTTAAGTCTCGGCGGAGACCAAGAGACCCAGTACTTC	CASSLVPLSLGGDQETQYF
NA	NA	TRBV19	TRBJ2-1	TGTGCCAGTACAATAGATAGCGGCAACTACAATGAGCAGTTCTTC	CASTIDSGNYNEQFF
TRBD1	NA	TRBV4-3	TRBJ2-7	TGCGCCAGCAGCCAAGCGCAGGGGGCCTACGAGCAGTACTTC	CASSQAQGAYEQYF
TRBD1	NA	TRBV9	TRBJ1-2	TGTGCCAGCAGCGCCCCCGGGACAGGGGCTAACTATGGCTACACCTTC	CASSAPGTGANYGYTF
TRBD1	NA	TRBV5-6	TRBJ2-5	TGTGCCAGCAGCCGGGACAGATACCAAGAGACCCAGTACTTC	CASSRDRYQETQYF
TRBD1	few	TRBV6-6	TRBJ2-7	TGTGCCAGCAGTTACCGTTCGGACAGGGGAGCGACGTACTTC	CASSYRSDRGATYF
TRBD1	NA	TRBV7-9	TRBJ1-5	TGTGCCAGCAGCCAATTGACAGGGGGCCTCGATCAGCCCCAGCATTTT	CASSQLTGGLDQPQHF
NA	NA	TRBV9	TRBJ1-2	TGTGCCAGCAGCGTAGGTGACGGGAAAGCTAACTATGGCTACACCTTC	CASSVGDGKANYGYTF
NA	NA	TRBV5-1	TRBJ1-4	TGCGCCAGCAGCTCTATGGCTTGGGAGGGAGGTGAAAAACTGTTTTTT	CASSSMAWEGGEKLFF
NA	NA	TRBV6-5	TRBJ1-3	TGTGCCAGCAGTCAAGGGGGTCACTCTGGAAACACCATATATTTT	CASSQGGHSGNTIYF
NA	NA	TRBV4-1	TRBJ2-1	TGCGCCAGCAGCTTCAACACGAACAATGAGCAGTTCTTC	CASSFNTNNEQFF
TRBD2	NA	TRBV19	TRBJ2-2	TGTGCCAGTAGTAATGGACTAGCGGGTTACACCGGGGAGCTGTTTTTT	CASSNGLAGYTGELFF
NA	NA	TRBV9	TRBJ1-1	TGTGCCAGCAGCCAGGGGCTGTATACTGAAGCTTTCTTT	CASSQGLYTEAFF
NA	few	TRBV6-4	TRBJ2-6	TGTGCCAGCAGTGACTCGGGGAGCTCTGGGGCCAACGTCCTGACTTTC	CASSDSGSSGANVLTF
TRBD1	NA	TRBV5-1	TRBJ1-3	TGCGCCAGCAGGGGCTCGGGACAGGGGAACCCCTATGGAAACACCATATATTTT	CASRGSGQGNPYGNTIYF
TRBD2	few	TRBV7-2	TRBJ2-4	TGTGCCAGCAGTTCCATAAGCGGGGGATTCGAAAACATTCAGTACTTC	CASSSISGGFENIQYF
TRBD1	NA	TRBV7-9	TRBJ2-3	TGTTCCAGCAGCCCAAAAACAGGGGGCAGCACAGATACGCAGTATTTT	CSSSPKTGGSTDTQYF
TRBD1	NA	TRBV5-3	TRBJ1-2	TGTGCCAGAAGCGGGCAACAGGGGCTCTATGGCTACACCTTC	CARSGQQGLYGYTF
NA	few	TRBV2	TRBJ1-5	TGTGCCAGCAGTGGAGGCGGCCACAATCAGCCCCAGCATTTT	CASSGGGHNQPQHF
NA	NA	TRBV7-9	TRBJ2-5	TGTGCCAGCAGCTTAGTGGGGAGGGGGCAAGAGACCCAGTACTTC	CASSLVGRGQETQYF
TRBD1	NA	TRBV28	TRBJ1-2	TGTGCCAGCAGTTTAGGGACAGGAGTGGCCTATGGCTACACCTTC	CASSLGTGVAYGYTF
NA	NA	TRBV30	TRBJ1-6	TGTGCCTGGAGCGAGGGTAGCTCCTATAATTCACCCCTCCACTTT	CAWSEGSSYNSPLHF
NA	NA	TRBV9	TRBJ1-1	TGTGCCAGCAGCGCCCAGGGAACTGAAGCTTTCTTT	CASSAQGTEAFF
NA	NA	TRBV6-6	TRBJ1-1	TGTGCCAGCAGTACCCCTCCGACGGGAGGAGTCACTGAAGCTTTCTTT	CASSTPPTGGVTEAFF
TRBD2	NA	TRBV23-1	TRBJ2-1	TGCGCCAGCAGTCAATCGTTGGCTAGCGGCCCTGACAATGAGCAGTTCTTC	CASSQSLASGPDNEQFF
NA	NA	TRBV28	TRBJ1-2	TGTGCCAGCAGTTTATTTACTTTAGCTAACTATGGCTACACCTTC	CASSLFTLANYGYTF
NA	NA	TRBV1	TRBJ2-7	TGCACCAGCAGCCAACCAATGAGCGGGGGGGGCAGTTACGAGCAGTACTTC	CTSSQPMSGGGSYEQYF
NA	NA	TRBV5-4	TRBJ1-2	TGTGCCAGCAGCTTGGGGCGGGAAAACTATGGCTACACCTTC	CASSLGRENYGYTF
NA	NA	TRBV27	TRBJ2-7	TGTGCCAGCAGTTTCGCAGTAGGGGTTAGCTACGAGCAGTACTTC	CASSFAVGVSYEQYF
NA	NA	TRBV7-3	TRBJ1-1	TGTGCCAGCAGCCAAACAGAGGGAAACACTGAAGCTTTCTTT	CASSQTEGNTEAFF
NA	NA	TRBV5-1	TRBJ2-7	TGCGCCAGCAGCTTGCCAACACAGGGTTCTAACGAGCAGTACTTC	CASSLPTQGSNEQYF
TRBD1	NA	TRBV7-6	TRBJ2-7	TGTGCCAGCAGCCAGGGACAGTACTACGAGCAGTACTTC	CASSQGQYYEQYF
NA	NA	TRBV5-1	TRBJ1-1	TGCGCCAGCAGCTCGGAGCCGGGAGGAGGAGGGACTGAAGCTTTCTTT	CASSSEPGGGGTEAFF
NA	NA	TRBV9	TRBJ1-1	TGTGCCAGCAGCGTAGTCCCCGGAGGCACTGAAGCTTTCTTT	CASSVVPGGTEAFF
NA	NA	TRBV7-3	TRBJ2-7	TGTGCCAGCAGCTTATCGTGGCAGGGACACGGGCAGTACTTC	CASSLSWQGHGQYF
NA	NA	TRBV7-9	TRBJ1-4	TGTGCCAGCAGCTTAGGTGGAACAGGGACTGAAAAACTGTTTTTT	CASSLGGTGTEKLFF
TRBD1	NA	TRBV5-1	TRBJ1-6	TGCGCCAGCAGCTTGGCCCTTGGGACAGGGGATTCACCCCTCCACTTT	CASSLALGTGDSPLHF
NA	once	TRBV5-1	TRBJ1-1	TGCGCCAGCAGCTTCGAAGGGAGGACTGAAGCTTTCTTT	CASSFEGRTEAFF
NA	NA	TRBV6-5	TRBJ2-7	TGTGCCAGCAGTCCAACCCGGACAGTATGGTACTTC	CASSPTRTVWYF
NA	few	TRBV7-2	TRBJ2-3	TGTGCCAGCAGCTTAGTACGGGGGGCAAACACAGATACGCAGTATTTT	CASSLVRGANTDTQYF
NA	NA	TRBV11-2	TRBJ2-7	TGTGCCAGCAGCCCCGGCGGAGGGACCCGCGAGCAGTACTTC	CASSPGGGTREQYF